This T cell receptor (beta chain) is from a study of T cell repertoires in cytomegalovirus infection. The wider study: Through public TCR beta signatures, both CMV infection and matching HLA type were indicated. Notes on the study in general: HLA-C-restricted, CMV-specific TCR beta clonotypes were dominant ex vivo. Cumulative public TCR beta family frequency identified CMV carriers with the relevant HLA.

TCRdb reanalysed the reads using MiXCR and keeps one entry per CDR3 protein. This table holds roughly 140,000 distinct CDR3 sequences, around 20% found once. This CDR3 contains 17 residues. Germline CDR1 SGHRS, CDR2 YFSETQ. With V trimmed by 0 bases and J by 7 bases, 10 bases remained unmatched. To note about this clonotype: Antigen unknown.

The chain recombines TRBV5-1 with TRBJ2-2; 9 positions match TRBD2. Material for sequencing was PBMCs. The clonotype originates from a human donor in good health (CMV status not recorded). Some clones in this sample may be carry-over from other donors' samples. In DNA form, the CDR3 reads TGCGCCAGCAGCTTGGCCAGAGGACTAGCGAAAAGCGGGGAGCTGTTTTTT. Amino acids: CASSLARGLAKSGELFF. The whole variable domain, filled in from reference TRBV5-1 and TRBJ2-2, reads KAGVTQTPRYLIKTRGQQVTLSCSPISGHRSVSWYQQTPGQGLQFLFEYFSETQRNKGNFPGRFSGRQFSNSRSEMNVSTLELGDSALYLCASSLARGLAKSGELFFGEGSRLTVL.